This T cell receptor beta chain is drawn from a study of blood T cells in healthy people across ages. Between the trimmed V and J ends, which lost 0 bases and 3 bases, there was a span of 7 bases. This CDR3 is 15 amino acids long. CDR1 and CDR2 (germline): SGHRS, YFSETQ. Combining a sample-barcoded 5' primer with a J-beta primer mix, a second PCR ran for roughly 7 to 12 cycles. MiXCR, applied by TCRdb to the 5' RACE reads, yields one record per CDR3 protein. The sample contains about 1.4 million distinct CDR3 sequences, approximately 59% of which appear only once. This clonotype turned up a few times.

Sequences were obtained from blood. V and J are TRBV5-1 and TRBJ2-6; D call uncertain. The sequence was collected from a man aged 18 to 30 in good health. This CDR3 is CASSLGGIGANVLTF. CDR3 sequence (DNA): TGCGCCAGCAGCTTGGGTGGAATTGGGGCCAACGTCCTGACTTTC.